Listed below are T cell receptor beta chains from one sample, sequenced in a study of cytomegalovirus exposure and HLA in healthy donors. Only in-frame clones appear in the TCRdb table, and some are missing; sequencing was by immunoSEQ multiplex PCR. Altogether about 97,000 clones are present, roughly 76% being singletons, with the ten largest covering over 3%. The specimen was PBMCs. The receptors stem from a middle-aged man in good health and CMV-seronegative. The CDR3 runs from the conserved cysteine through the conserved F or W. Each record gives: D gene, V gene, clone size, J gene, CDR3 length, CDR3 protein, CDR3 DNA. A D gene is named only where the DNA matches it firmly. Clone size is shown for a subset of rows, as once, few, many or a class of expanded clone.

>-|TRBV6-5|-|TRBJ2-2|14
CASGPTGPLGELFF
TGTGCCAGCGGTCCGACTGGCCCCCTAGGGGAGCTGTTTTTT
>-|TRBV5-1|-|TRBJ1-2|13
CASSLKGAEGYTF
TGCGCCAGCAGCTTGAAAGGGGCGGAAGGCTACACCTTC
>-|TRBV6-5|-|TRBJ1-2|15
CASSYGGDATYGYTF
TGTGCCAGCAGTTACGGCGGGGACGCTACCTATGGCTACACCTTC
>TRBD1|TRBV10-3|-|TRBJ1-2|13
CAIRITGGDGYTF
TGTGCCATCAGGATTACAGGGGGTGATGGCTACACCTTC
>-|TRBV6-6|-|TRBJ2-7|15
CASSRGLGPKGEQYF
TGTGCCAGCAGCCGCGGGTTAGGACCCAAGGGCGAGCAGTACTTC
>-|TRBV5-1|-|TRBJ2-3|15
CASSLRAGTGDTQYF
TGCGCCAGCAGCTTGCGGGCGGGGACGGGGGATACGCAGTATTTT
>TRBD2|TRBV5-1|-|TRBJ2-7|16
CASSPVAGGFPYEQYF
TGCGCCAGCAGCCCAGTAGCGGGGGGGTTCCCCTACGAGCAGTACTTC
>TRBD2|TRBV29-1|-|TRBJ2-3|19
CSAGGGLAGGIYSTDTQYF
TGCAGCGCCGGGGGCGGCCTAGCGGGGGGGATCTACAGCACAGATACGCAGTATTTT
>TRBD1|TRBV2|few|TRBJ2-7|14
CASKMTGASYEQYF
TGTGCCAGCAAGATGACAGGGGCTTCCTACGAGCAGTACTTC
>-|TRBV6-5|-|TRBJ2-7|14
CASSYSDSSYEQYF
TGTGCCAGCAGTTACTCGGACAGCTCCTACGAGCAGTACTTC
>-|TRBV2|few|TRBJ1-6|14
CAIGQLVMDSPLHF
TGTGCCATCGGACAGCTCGTTATGGATTCACCCCTCCACTTT
>TRBD2|TRBV6-1|-|TRBJ2-5|16
CASSEVLAGEDGTQYF
TGTGCCAGCAGTGAAGTGCTAGCGGGGGAAGACGGGACCCAGTACTTC
>-|TRBV15|once|TRBJ2-7|14
CATSRDAPGYEQYF
TGTGCCACCAGCAGAGATGCCCCCGGGTACGAGCAGTACTTC
>TRBD1|TRBV11-2|once|TRBJ2-7|15
CASSDGTGSSYEQYF
TGTGCCAGCAGCGACGGGACAGGTAGCTCCTACGAGCAGTACTTC
>TRBD1|TRBV2|-|TRBJ2-5|15
CASRTGTGIQETQYF
TGTGCCAGCAGAACCGGGACAGGTATTCAAGAGACCCAGTACTTC
>TRBD1|TRBV30|-|TRBJ1-3|14
CAWRTRTGGNTIYF
TGTGCCTGGAGGACCCGGACAGGGGGAAACACCATATATTTT
>-|TRBV6-5|-|TRBJ1-5|14
CASSPSAVYQPQHF
TGTGCCAGCAGTCCCTCCGCGGTTTATCAGCCCCAGCATTTT
>-|TRBV5-1|-|TRBJ2-7|16
CASSLLGGSPSYEQYF
TGCGCCAGCAGCTTGTTGGGCGGGTCACCCTCCTACGAGCAGTACTTC
>-|TRBV6-1|-|TRBJ1-3|14
CASRDTGGGNTIYF
TGTGCCAGCAGGGACACGGGAGGCGGAAACACCATATATTTT
>TRBD2|TRBV4-1|-|TRBJ2-3|15
CASSQGRGGTDTQYF
TGCGCCAGCAGCCAAGGGCGGGGGGGCACAGATACGCAGTATTTT
>TRBD1|TRBV29-1|-|TRBJ1-1|13
CSVDRDMNTEAFF
TGCAGCGTAGACAGGGATATGAACACTGAAGCTTTCTTT
>-|TRBV6-5|-|TRBJ1-2|13
CASSWDTNYGYTF
TGTGCCAGCAGTTGGGACACTAACTATGGCTACACCTTC
>TRBD1|TRBV6-6|-|TRBJ2-2|12
CAGRGRTGELFF
TGTGCCGGCAGGGGGCGGACCGGGGAGCTGTTTTTT
>-|TRBV15|few|TRBJ1-4|16
CATSFPRGATNEKLFF
TGTGCCACCAGCTTCCCCCGCGGCGCAACTAATGAAAAACTGTTTTTT
>-|TRBV5-1|-|TRBJ1-2|15
CASSFPTGGNYGYTF
TGCGCCAGCAGCTTCCCCACGGGGGGCAACTATGGCTACACCTTC
>TRBD1|TRBV27|once|TRBJ2-7|14
CASSSMPTGDEQYF
TGTGCCAGCAGTTCCATGCCCACAGGGGATGAGCAGTACTTC
>-|TRBV7-9|medium-sized|TRBJ1-1|14
CASSFRTGIFEAFF
TGTGCCAGCAGCTTCCGTACAGGGATATTTGAAGCTTTCTTT
>-|TRBV7-3|-|TRBJ2-5|15
CASSSQPQARETQYF
TGTGCCAGCAGCTCCCAGCCCCAAGCCAGGGAGACCCAGTACTTC
>-|TRBV27|-|TRBJ2-3|15
CASSLGFSRTDTQYF
TGTGCCAGCAGTCTCGGGTTCTCTCGCACAGATACGCAGTATTTT
>TRBD2|TRBV5-4|-|TRBJ2-3|16
CASSSWTSGVTDTQYF
TGTGCCAGCAGCTCTTGGACTAGCGGGGTCACAGATACGCAGTATTTT
>-|TRBV7-2|-|TRBJ2-1|14
CASRPSRRVHEQFF
TGTGCCAGCAGACCCAGTAGGAGGGTGCATGAGCAGTTCTTC